The 14 T cell receptor beta chains in this list originate from one sample, sequenced in a study of spatial heterogeneity in lung cancer. Time point: sample taken at primary tumor resection. Researchers sequenced whole RNA taken from tumor, nontumor lung or frozen PBMC without sorting. TCRdb fed the 5' RACE reads into MiXCR, producing one record per CDR3 protein. The sample contains roughly 91,000 distinct CDR3 sequences, approximately 21% of which appear only once. The sample consisted of PBMCs, taken at surgery. Receptor source: a male donor with early-stage non-small cell lung cancer.

The chain is built from TRBV5-1 and TRBJ2-1; TRBD2 might be the D (6 bases). The V end was cut by 0 bases, the J end by 4 bases, with 14 bases between. The CDR3 is 16 residues long. Per germline, CDR1 SGHRS and CDR2 YFSETQ. This CDR3 is CASSLAYFSGYNEQFF. CDR3 sequence (DNA): TGCGCCAGCAGCTTGGCCTATTTTAGCGGTTACAATGAGCAGTTCTTC.

J is TRBJ1-2 and V is TRBV7-2; unclear D gene. The germline gives CDR1 SGHTA, CDR2 FQGNSA. This CDR3 is built from 14 residues. V was clipped by 0 bases and J by 6 bases, with 11 bases between them. The CDR3 nucleotides read TGTGCCAGCAGCTTAGCCCCGCTCGCCGATGGCTACACCTTC. Translating it yields CASSLAPLADGYTF.

This clonotype is medium-sized (0.01 to 0.1%) by share. The chain joins TRBV3-1 to TRBJ2-1, with a possible D match to TRBD2 (7 bases). CDR1 and CDR2 (germline): LGHDT, YNNKEL (reference sequence). There are 15 residues in the CDR3. Trimming cost V 2 bases and J 7 bases, with 15 bases left between them. The CDR3 coding sequence is TGTGCCAGCAGCCAACGGGCCAGGGGAGGGAATGAGCAGTTCTTC. This sequence encodes CASSQRARGGNEQFF.

The V call is TRBV7-3, the J call TRBJ2-2; 11 positions match TRBD1. The germline gives CDR1 SGHTA, CDR2 FQGTGA. Unmatched junction bases numbered 4, after V lost 1 base and J lost 6 bases. This CDR3 has 16 amino acids. The CDR3 coding sequence is TGTGCCAGCAGCTTAAGTGGGACAGGGGGTTCCGGGGAGCTGTTTTTT. Encoded protein: CASSLSGTGGSGELFF. Variable domain in full (rest from reference TRBV7-3 and TRBJ2-2): GAGVSQTPSNKVTEKGKYVELRCDPISGHTALYWYRQSLGQGPEFLIYFQGTGAADDSGLPNDRFFAVRPEGSVSTLKIQRTERGDSAVYLCASSLSGTGGSGELFFGEGSRLTVL.

This chain links TRBV2 with TRBJ2-7; tentatively, D is TRBD1 (6 bases). Germline V lookup: CDR1 SNHLY, CDR2 FYNNEI. CDR3 length equals 15 residues. V gave up 4 bases and J gave up 6 bases, with 19 bases separating them. CDR3 nucleotides: TGTGCCAGCAGTGCGGATCTGGGGGCCGTAGGCGAGCAGTACTTC. This translates into CASSADLGAVGEQYF.

This clonotype was counted at least ten times. The genes are TRBV7-6 and TRBJ2-1; a possible D gene is TRBD1 (5 bases). Germline V gene lookup returns CDR1 SGHVS and CDR2 FNYEAQ. The CDR3 runs to 12 residues. V was pared by 5 bases and J by 8 bases, with 10 bases between. The CDR3 sequence is CASSQRQHEQFF. The CDR3 bases are TGTGCCAGCAGCCAACGACAGCATGAGCAGTTCTTC.

This clonotype showed up just a few times. The V call is TRBV12-2, the J call TRBJ1-5. TRBV12-2 is assigned pseudogene status. The length of the CDR3 is 16 residues. Written as DNA, the CDR3 is TGTGCAAGTCGCTTAGAAAATTTTATGGGGAGTAGGCCCCAGCATTTT. This gives the protein CASRLENFMGSRPQHF.

This clonotype was detected ten times or more. The chain joins TRBV6-6 to TRBJ1-6, with no clear D. The CDR3 length is 15 residues. Germline CDR1 reads MNHNY; CDR2 reads SVGAGI (reference sequence). V dropped 9 bases and J dropped 0 bases, with 12 bases sitting between them. As DNA, the CDR3 is TGTGCCAGTGATAACCTGAGCTCCTATAATTCACCCCTCCACTTT. It specifies CASDNLSSYNSPLHF.

The chain has TRBV12-3 or TRBV12-4 and TRBJ2-1; possibly TRBD2 for D (6 bases). Trimming took 6 bases from V and 0 from J, leaving 12 bases between them. CDR3 length: 15 amino acids. The CDR3: CASREDYSSYNEQFF. In DNA, the CDR3 is TGTGCCAGCAGGGAGGACTACAGCTCCTACAATGAGCAGTTCTTC.

This clonotype was seen a few times. The chain is built from TRBV20-1 and TRBJ2-3; 12 bases match TRBD2. Germline-derived CDR1 and CDR2 are DFQATT and SNEGSKA (reference sequence). V dropped 1 base and J dropped 5; count of bases not matched to a gene: 10. The length of the CDR3 is 17 residues. In DNA form, the CDR3 reads TGCAGTGCTAGAGTTCTAGCGGGAGGGCCGGGGGGAGATACGCAGTATTTT. Its protein is CSARVLAGGPGGDTQYF.

The chain couples TRBV14 to TRBJ2-4; D may be TRBD1 (6 bases). The germline V and J ends were trimmed by 4 bases and 0 bases, with 22 bases remaining between them. CDR1 is SGHDN and CDR2 is FVKESK in the germline V gene. The CDR3 totals 19 residues. This CDR3 reads CASSPPLRTADVAKNIQYF. CDR3 DNA sequence: TGTGCCAGCAGCCCTCCCCTACGGACAGCTGATGTAGCCAAAAACATTCAGTACTTC.

This clonotype was detected only a few times. The chain joins TRBV11-3 to TRBJ2-4; 14 nucleotides line up with TRBD2. The CDR3 is 18 amino acids. V gave up 4 bases and J gave up 3 bases; unmatched junction bases: 8. Germline V gives CDR1 SGHNT, CDR2 YENEEA. DNA of the CDR3: TGTGCCAGCAGCTATGGACTAGCGGGGGGTCCGGGCAAAAACATTCAGTACTTC. Its translation is CASSYGLAGGPGKNIQYF.

This chain links TRBV21-1 with TRBJ2-7; TRBD1, the table's D call, lacks a check against the DNA. TRBV21-1 is tagged as a pseudogene. The CDR3 runs 15 residues. The CDR3 nucleotides are TGTGCCAGCAGCAAAGCGCTAGGGCGAACCTACGAGCAGTACTTC. Amino acids: CASSKALGRTYEQYF.

This chain joins TRBV6-5 and TRBJ2-7; 8 positions match TRBD2. This CDR3 spans 14 amino acids. The junction had 9 bases not matched to a gene; V was cut back by 7 bases and J by 4 bases. The germline V gene encodes CDR1 MNHEY and CDR2 SVGAGI. The CDR3 region has the DNA TGTGCCAGCACGAGAAGCGGGAGCGGGTACGAGCAGTACTTC. Translation: CASTRSGSGYEQYF.